This T cell receptor beta chain was profiled in a study of blood T cell repertoires in COVID-19. Study in general: Collection of acute and convalescent COVID-19 samples took place in the United States, Italy and Spain. PBMCs, B-cell-depleted T cells, or T cells provided the cDNA or gDNA that made up the material.

V lost 6 bases, J lost 11 bases, and 15 bases stayed unmatched. Germline V lookup: CDR1 MNHEY, CDR2 SVGAGI. This CDR3 comprises 14 residues. Original analysis: Reference gene primer amplification gave estimated nucleated cell counts. The repertoire was sequenced with immunoSEQ multiplex PCR; TCRdb's copy has only in-frame clones and lacks some. V and J calls and clone size are those listed in that table; D and trimming were worked out from the DNA. The sample consists of approximately 120,000 clones, 84% of them appearing once. The sequence came from a woman aged 45-59 years with acute or convalescent COVID-19. The chain employs TRBV6-5 and TRBJ1-1; 7 bases agree with TRBD1. Sequencing input: peripheral blood. CDR3 region: CASSELERGQRAFF. CDR3 coding DNA: TGTGCCAGCAGCGAGCTTGAGAGGGGGCAAAGGGCTTTCTTT.